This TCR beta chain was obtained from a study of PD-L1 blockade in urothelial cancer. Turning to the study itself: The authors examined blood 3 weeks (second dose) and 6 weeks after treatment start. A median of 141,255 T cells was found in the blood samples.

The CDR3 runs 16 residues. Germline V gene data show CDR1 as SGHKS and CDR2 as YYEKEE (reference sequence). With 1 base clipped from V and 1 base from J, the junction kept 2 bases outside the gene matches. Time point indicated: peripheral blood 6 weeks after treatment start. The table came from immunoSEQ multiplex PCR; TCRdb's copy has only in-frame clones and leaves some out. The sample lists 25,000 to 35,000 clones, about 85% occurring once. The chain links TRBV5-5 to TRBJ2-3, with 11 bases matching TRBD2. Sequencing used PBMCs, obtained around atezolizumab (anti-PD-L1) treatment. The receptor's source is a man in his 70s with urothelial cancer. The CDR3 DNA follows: TGTGCCAGCAGCTTGTTAGCGGGGGGGGGCACAGATACGCAGTATTTT. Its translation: CASSLLAGGGTDTQYF.